This T cell receptor (beta chain) emerged from a study of T-cell memory formation after mild COVID-19. Study observations and caveats: Later expanders leaned CD4+, whereas day 15 to 85 contracting clones were balanced CD4/CD8.

The CDR3 covers 15 residues. CDR1 is KGHSH and CDR2 is LQKENI in the germline V gene. Trimming removed 1 base from V and 5 bases from J; junction bases left unmatched: 4. Regarding this clonotype: As yet, its antigen is unknown.

MiXCR, run by TCRdb on the 5' RACE reads, gives a single entry per CDR3 protein. The table shows approximately 500,000 distinct CDR3 sequences, with approximately 25% occurring only once. The chain employs TRBV18 and TRBJ2-1, with TRBD1 matching 8 bases. Sequencing was carried out using PBMCs or a T cell subset sorted from them (not recorded which). The receptor's source is an adult woman who had mild COVID-19 (a few samples of this study predate the infection). Cell type and time point are not known. The CDR3 spells CASSPQQDRDNEQFF. The CDR3 nucleotides are TGTGCCAGCTCACCACAACAGGACAGGGACAATGAGCAGTTCTTC.